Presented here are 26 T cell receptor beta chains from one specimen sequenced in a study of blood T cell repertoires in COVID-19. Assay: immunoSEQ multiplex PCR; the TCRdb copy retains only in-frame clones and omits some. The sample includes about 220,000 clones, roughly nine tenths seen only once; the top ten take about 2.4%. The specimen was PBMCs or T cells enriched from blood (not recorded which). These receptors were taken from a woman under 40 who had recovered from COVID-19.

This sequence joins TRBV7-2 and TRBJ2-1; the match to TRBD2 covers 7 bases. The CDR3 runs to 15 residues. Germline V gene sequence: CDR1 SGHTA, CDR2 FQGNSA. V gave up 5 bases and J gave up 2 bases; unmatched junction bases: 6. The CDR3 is CASSPSGVPYNEQFF. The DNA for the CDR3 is TGTGCCAGCAGCCCCAGCGGGGTACCCTACAATGAGCAGTTCTTC.

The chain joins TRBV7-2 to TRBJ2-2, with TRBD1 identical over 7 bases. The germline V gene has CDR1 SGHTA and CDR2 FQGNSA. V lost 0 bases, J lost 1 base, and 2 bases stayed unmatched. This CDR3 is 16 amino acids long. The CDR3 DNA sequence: TGTGCCAGCAGCTTAGCCTGGACAGGGAACACCGGGGAGCTGTTTTTT. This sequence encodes CASSLAWTGNTGELFF.

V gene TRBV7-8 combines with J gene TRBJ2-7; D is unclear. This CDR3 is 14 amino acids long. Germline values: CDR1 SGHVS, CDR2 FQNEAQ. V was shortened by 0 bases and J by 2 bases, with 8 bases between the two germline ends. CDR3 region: CASSLAQRPYEQYF. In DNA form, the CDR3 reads TGTGCCAGCAGCTTAGCTCAGCGACCCTACGAGCAGTACTTC.

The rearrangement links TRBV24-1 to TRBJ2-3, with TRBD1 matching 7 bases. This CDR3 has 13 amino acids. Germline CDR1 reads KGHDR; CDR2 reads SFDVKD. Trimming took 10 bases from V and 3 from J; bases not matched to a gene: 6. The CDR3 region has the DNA TGTGCCACAAGAGACAGGGCGACAGATACGCAGTATTTT. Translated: CATRDRATDTQYF.

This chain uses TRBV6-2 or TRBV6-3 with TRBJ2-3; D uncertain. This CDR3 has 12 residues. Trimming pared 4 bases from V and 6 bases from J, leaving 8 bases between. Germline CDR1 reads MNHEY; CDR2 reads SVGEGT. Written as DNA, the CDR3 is TGTGCCAGCAGTTTCCGTGGCGATACGCAGTATTTT. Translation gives CASSFRGDTQYF.

The CDR3 here is CASSQGVGGPSSYNSPLHF. DNA for the CDR3: TGTGCCAGCAGCCAAGGAGTCGGGGGACCGAGCTCCTATAATTCACCCCTCCACTTT. The chain recombines TRBV14 with TRBJ1-6, with TRBD1 as a possible D gene (5 bases). Trimming took 1 base from V and 0 from J, leaving 16 bases between them. The CDR3 extends over 19 amino acids. Germline lookup yields CDR1 SGHDN and CDR2 FVKESK.

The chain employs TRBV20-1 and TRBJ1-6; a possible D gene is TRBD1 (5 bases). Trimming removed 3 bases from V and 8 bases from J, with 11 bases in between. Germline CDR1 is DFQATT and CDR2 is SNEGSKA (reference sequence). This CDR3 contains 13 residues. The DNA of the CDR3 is TGCAGTGCTAGTCAGGGTTGGGATTCACCCCTCCACTTT. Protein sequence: CSASQGWDSPLHF.

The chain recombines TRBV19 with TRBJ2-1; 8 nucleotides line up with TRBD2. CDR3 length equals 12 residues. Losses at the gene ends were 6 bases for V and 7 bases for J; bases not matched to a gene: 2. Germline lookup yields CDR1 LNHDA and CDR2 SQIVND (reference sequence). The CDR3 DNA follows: TGTGCCAGTAGCTTAGCGGGGAATGAGCAGTTCTTC. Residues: CASSLAGNEQFF.

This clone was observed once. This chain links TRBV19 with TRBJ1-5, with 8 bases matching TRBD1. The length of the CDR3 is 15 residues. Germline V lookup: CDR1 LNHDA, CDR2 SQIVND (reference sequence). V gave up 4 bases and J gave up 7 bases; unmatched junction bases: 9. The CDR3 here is CASSTEDREGQPQHF. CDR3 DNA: TGTGCCAGTAGTACCGAGGACAGGGAGGGACAGCCCCAGCATTTT.

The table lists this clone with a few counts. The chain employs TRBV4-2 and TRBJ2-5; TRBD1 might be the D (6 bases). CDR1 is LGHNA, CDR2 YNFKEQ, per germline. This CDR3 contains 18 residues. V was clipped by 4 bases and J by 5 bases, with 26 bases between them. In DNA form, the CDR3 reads TGTGCCAGCAGCCGGATGGTGGGTAATGGGGGCGAAGGGGAGACCCAGTACTTC. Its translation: CASSRMVGNGGEGETQYF.

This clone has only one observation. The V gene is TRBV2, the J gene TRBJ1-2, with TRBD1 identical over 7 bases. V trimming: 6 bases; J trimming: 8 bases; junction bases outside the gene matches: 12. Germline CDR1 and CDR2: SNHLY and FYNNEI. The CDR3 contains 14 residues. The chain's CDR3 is CASRATGALKGYTF. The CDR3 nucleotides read TGTGCCAGCAGGGCCACAGGGGCCCTCAAAGGCTACACCTTC.

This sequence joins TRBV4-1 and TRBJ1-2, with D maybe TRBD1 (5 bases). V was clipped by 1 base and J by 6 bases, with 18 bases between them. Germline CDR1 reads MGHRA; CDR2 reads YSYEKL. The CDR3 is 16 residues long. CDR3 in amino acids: CASSQVWRLGEDGYTF. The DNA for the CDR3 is TGCGCCAGCAGCCAAGTCTGGCGATTAGGGGAGGATGGCTACACCTTC.

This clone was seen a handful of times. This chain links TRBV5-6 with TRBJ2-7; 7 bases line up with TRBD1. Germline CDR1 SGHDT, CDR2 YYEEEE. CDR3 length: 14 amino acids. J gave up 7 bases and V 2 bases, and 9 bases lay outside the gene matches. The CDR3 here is CASSFKDRVWEQYF. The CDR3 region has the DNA TGTGCCAGCAGCTTCAAAGACAGGGTATGGGAGCAGTACTTC.

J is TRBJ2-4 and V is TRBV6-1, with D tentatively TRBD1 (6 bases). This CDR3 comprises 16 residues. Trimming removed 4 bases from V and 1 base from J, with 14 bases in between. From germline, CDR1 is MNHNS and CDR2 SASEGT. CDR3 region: CASSADRPLAKNIQYF. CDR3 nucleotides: TGTGCCAGCAGTGCCGACAGGCCGTTGGCCAAAAACATTCAGTACTTC.

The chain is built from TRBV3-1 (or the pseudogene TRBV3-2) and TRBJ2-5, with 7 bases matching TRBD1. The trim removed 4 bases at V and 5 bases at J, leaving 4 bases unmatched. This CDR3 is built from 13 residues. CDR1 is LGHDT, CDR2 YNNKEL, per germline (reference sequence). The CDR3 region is CASSPQGIETQYF. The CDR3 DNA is TGTGCCAGCAGCCCACAGGGGATTGAGACCCAGTACTTC.

The DNA for the CDR3 is TGTGCCAGCAGCCAACCACAGGGGAACTATGGCTACACCTTC. Translating it yields CASSQPQGNYGYTF. The chain joins TRBV4-2 to TRBJ1-2; 7 bases map to TRBD1. CDR1 and CDR2 (germline): LGHNA, YNFKEQ. CDR3 length: 14 residues. Trimming removed 2 bases from V and 2 bases from J; junction bases left unmatched: 2.

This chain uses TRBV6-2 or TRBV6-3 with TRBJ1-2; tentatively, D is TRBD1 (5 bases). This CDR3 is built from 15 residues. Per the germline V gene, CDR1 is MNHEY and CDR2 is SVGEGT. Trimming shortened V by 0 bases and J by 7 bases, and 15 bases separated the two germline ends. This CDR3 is CASSYSGGELRGYTF. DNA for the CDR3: TGTGCCAGCAGTTACTCTGGAGGGGAATTGCGTGGCTACACCTTC.

The CDR3 bases are TGTGCCAGCTCCTCTCGCGGGACAGGGGTTTATAATTCACCCCTCCACTTT. Protein sequence: CASSSRGTGVYNSPLHF. The chain combines TRBV18 with TRBJ1-6, with 10 bases that match TRBD1. Germline values: CDR1 KGHSH, CDR2 LQKENI. J was trimmed by 4 bases and V by 6 bases; bases with no gene match: 9. There are 17 residues in the CDR3. Looking up the rest from reference TRBV18 and TRBJ1-6 gives the full variable domain: NAGVMQNPRHLVRRRGQEARLRCSPMKGHSHVYWYRQLPEEGLKFMVYLQKENIIDESGMPKERFSAEFPKEGPSILRIQQVVRGDSAAYFCASSSRGTGVYNSPLHFGNGTRLTVT.

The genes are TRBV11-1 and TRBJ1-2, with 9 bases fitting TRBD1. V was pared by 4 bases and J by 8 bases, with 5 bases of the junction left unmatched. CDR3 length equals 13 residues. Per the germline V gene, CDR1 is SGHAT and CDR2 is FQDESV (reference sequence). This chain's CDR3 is CASSYGQGRGYTF. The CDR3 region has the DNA TGTGCCAGCAGCTATGGACAGGGGAGAGGCTACACCTTC.

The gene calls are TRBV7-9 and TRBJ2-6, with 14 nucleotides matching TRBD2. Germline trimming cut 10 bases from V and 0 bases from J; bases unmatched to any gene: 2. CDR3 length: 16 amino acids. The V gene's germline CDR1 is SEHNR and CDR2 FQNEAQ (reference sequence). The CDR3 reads CAKTSGGDSGANVLTF. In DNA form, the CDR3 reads TGTGCCAAGACTAGCGGGGGGGACTCTGGGGCCAACGTCCTGACTTTC.

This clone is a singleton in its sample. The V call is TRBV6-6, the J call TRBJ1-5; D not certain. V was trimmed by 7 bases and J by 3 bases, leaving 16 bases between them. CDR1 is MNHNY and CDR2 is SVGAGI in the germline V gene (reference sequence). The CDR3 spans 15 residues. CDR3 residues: CASTGNGAVNQPQHF. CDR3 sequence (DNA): TGTGCCAGCACGGGAAACGGAGCCGTCAATCAGCCCCAGCATTTT.

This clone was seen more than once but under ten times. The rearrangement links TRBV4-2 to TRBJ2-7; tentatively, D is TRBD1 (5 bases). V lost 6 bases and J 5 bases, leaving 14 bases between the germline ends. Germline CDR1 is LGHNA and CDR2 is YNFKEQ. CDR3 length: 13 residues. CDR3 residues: CASSLAGNDEQYF. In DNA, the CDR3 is TGTGCCAGCAGTCTGGCAGGGAACGACGAGCAGTACTTC.

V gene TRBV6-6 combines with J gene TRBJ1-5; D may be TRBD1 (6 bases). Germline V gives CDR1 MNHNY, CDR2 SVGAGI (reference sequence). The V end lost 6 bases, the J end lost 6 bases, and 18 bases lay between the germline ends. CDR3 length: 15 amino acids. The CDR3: CASSDQNRVGQPQHF. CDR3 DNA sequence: TGTGCCAGCAGCGACCAAAACAGGGTGGGTCAGCCCCAGCATTTT.

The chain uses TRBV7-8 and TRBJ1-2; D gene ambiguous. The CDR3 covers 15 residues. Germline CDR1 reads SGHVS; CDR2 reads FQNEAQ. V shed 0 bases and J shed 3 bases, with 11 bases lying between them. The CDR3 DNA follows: TGTGCCAGCAGCTTAGCGTCGCAGTTATACTATGGCTACACCTTC. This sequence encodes CASSLASQLYYGYTF.

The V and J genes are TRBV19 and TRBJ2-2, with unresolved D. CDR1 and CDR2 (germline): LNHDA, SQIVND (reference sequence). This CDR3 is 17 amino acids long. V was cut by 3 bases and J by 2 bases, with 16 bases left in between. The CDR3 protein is CASSIRRGLLNTGELFF. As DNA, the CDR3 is TGTGCCAGTAGTATTAGACGTGGGCTTCTTAACACCGGGGAGCTGTTTTTT.

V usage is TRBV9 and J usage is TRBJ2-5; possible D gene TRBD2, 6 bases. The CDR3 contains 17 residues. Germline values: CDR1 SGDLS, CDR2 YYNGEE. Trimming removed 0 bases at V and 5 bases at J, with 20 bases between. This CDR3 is CASSVGGLRDSGETQYF. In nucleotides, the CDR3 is TGTGCCAGCAGCGTAGGGGGCCTGCGGGATTCAGGGGAGACCCAGTACTTC.